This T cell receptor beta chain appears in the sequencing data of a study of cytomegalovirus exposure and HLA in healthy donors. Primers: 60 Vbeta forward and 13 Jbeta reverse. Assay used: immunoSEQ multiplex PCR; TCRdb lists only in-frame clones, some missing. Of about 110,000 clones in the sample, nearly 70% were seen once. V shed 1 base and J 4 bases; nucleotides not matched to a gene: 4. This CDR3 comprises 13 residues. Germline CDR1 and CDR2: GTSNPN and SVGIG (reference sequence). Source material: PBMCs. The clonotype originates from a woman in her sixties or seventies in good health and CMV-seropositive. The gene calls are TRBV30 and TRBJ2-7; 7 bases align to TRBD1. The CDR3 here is CAWSGTGRYEQYF. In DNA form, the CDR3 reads TGTGCCTGGAGTGGGACAGGCAGATACGAGCAGTACTTC.